Listed here are 27 T cell receptor beta chains from one sample, sequenced in a study of siplizumab effects on memory and regulatory T cells. Clones were read by immunoSEQ multiplex PCR, and TCRdb kept only the in-frame ones, dropping some. The sample shows more than 85,000 clones, around 94% of them seen only once. Sequenced sample: Tregs sorted from blood. These receptors were collected from a human donor in good health.

The chain recombines TRBV6-1 with TRBJ2-7; TRBD1 or TRBD2 may be the D gene (5 bases each). The CDR3 contains 14 residues. Trimming shortened V by 3 bases and J by 3 bases, and 12 bases separated the two germline ends. CDR1 and CDR2 from the germline V gene are MNHNS and SASEGT. The CDR3 region is CASSDWGSFYEQYF. The DNA of the CDR3 is TGTGCCAGCAGTGATTGGGGGTCCTTCTACGAGCAGTACTTC.

Only one count was recorded for this clone. The genes are TRBV29-1 and TRBJ2-7, with D perhaps TRBD1 (6 bases). Trimming cost V 6 bases and J 6 bases, with 12 bases left between them. CDR3 length: 11 residues. The germline V gene has CDR1 SQVTM and CDR2 ANQGSEA. The CDR3 DNA reads TGCAGCGTAATAAGGGGGTCCGAGCAGTACTTC. Residues: CSVIRGSEQYF.

The V call is TRBV4-1, the J call TRBJ2-1; TRBD2 matches at 8 bases. Germline CDR1 and CDR2: MGHRA and YSYEKL. The CDR3 extends over 15 amino acids. J was trimmed by 3 bases and V by 5 bases; bases with no gene match: 6. DNA of the CDR3: TGCGCCAGCAGCGCGGGAGGCGGGTTCTACAATGAGCAGTTCTTC. It encodes CASSAGGGFYNEQFF.

This chain links TRBV5-1 with TRBJ1-3; the D gene is possibly TRBD1 (5 bases). Germline CDR1 and CDR2: SGHRS and YFSETQ. The V end was cut by 3 bases, the J end by 2 bases, with 12 bases between. This CDR3 comprises 15 residues. Here the CDR3 reads CASSYSGTAGNTIYF. In DNA form, the CDR3 reads TGCGCCAGCAGCTACTCCGGGACGGCTGGAAACACCATATATTTT.

The V call is TRBV27, the J call TRBJ1-1, with D hard to call. The V gene lost 7 bases and the J gene lost 1 base, with 10 bases spanning the gap. The CDR3 consists of 13 residues. From germline, CDR1 is MNHEY and CDR2 SMNVEV (reference sequence). In DNA, the CDR3 is TGTGCCAGCACGGCCGGCTGGAACACTGAAGCTTTCTTT. Translation: CASTAGWNTEAFF.

This chain joins TRBV27 and TRBJ2-1; TRBD2 matches at 9 bases. J lost 7 bases, V lost 9 bases, and 10 bases had no gene match. Germline V gives CDR1 MNHEY, CDR2 SMNVEV (reference sequence). The CDR3 spans 14 residues. The CDR3 bases are TGTGCCAGTGAGGGGCTAGCGGGATTGAATGAGCAGTTCTTC. This codes for CASEGLAGLNEQFF.

This chain joins TRBV6-5 and TRBJ1-2, with D possibly matching TRBD1 (5 bases). In germline, CDR1 is MNHEY, CDR2 SVGAGI. This CDR3 region has 13 residues. V was cut by 2 bases and J by 6 bases, with 10 bases left in between. CDR3 amino acids: CASSYDSSNGYTF. CDR3 coding DNA: TGTGCCAGCAGTTACGACAGTTCAAATGGCTACACCTTC.

This chain joins TRBV9 and TRBJ2-5; no clear D. The CDR3 sequence is 15 residues long. Trimming cost V 0 bases and J 1 base, with 10 bases left between them. Germline assignment: CDR1 SGDLS and CDR2 YYNGEE. The chain's CDR3 is CASSVALASQETQYF. The CDR3 coding sequence is TGTGCCAGCAGCGTAGCTTTAGCTAGCCAAGAGACCCAGTACTTC.

The rearrangement links TRBV7-9 to TRBJ1-1; D not certain. This CDR3 spans 13 amino acids. V dropped 3 bases and J dropped 0 bases, with 5 bases sitting between them. From germline, CDR1 is SEHNR and CDR2 FQNEAQ (reference sequence). CDR3 protein: CASSFTLNTEAFF. CDR3 in DNA: TGTGCCAGCAGCTTCACGTTGAACACTGAAGCTTTCTTT.

CDR3 residues: CASSQDGTEQFF. The DNA for the CDR3 is TGCGCCAGCAGCCAAGATGGAACTGAGCAGTTCTTC. This sequence joins TRBV4-1 and TRBJ2-1; D is ambiguous. Trimming took off 0 bases at V and 9 bases at J, with 6 bases between the two ends. The germline CDR1 and CDR2 sequences are MGHRA and YSYEKL. This CDR3 spans 12 amino acids.

V gene TRBV14 combines with J gene TRBJ1-1; D not certain. V was pared by 0 bases and J by 2 bases, with 19 bases between. The germline gives CDR1 SGHDN, CDR2 FVKESK. The CDR3 has 18 amino acids. The CDR3 DNA reads TGTGCCAGCAGCCAAGATTGGACGGCCCTCCCGAGAAACACTGAAGCTTTCTTT. Amino acid sequence: CASSQDWTALPRNTEAFF.

The chain couples TRBV30 to TRBJ1-1, with D hard to call. V gave up 2 bases and J gave up 6 bases, with 10 bases separating them. The CDR3 runs 12 residues. Germline-derived CDR1 and CDR2 are GTSNPN and SVGIG (reference sequence). The CDR3 DNA reads TGTGCCTGGAGTCAGGTACTCCCTGAAGCTTTCTTT. It translates to CAWSQVLPEAFF.

CDR3 in DNA: TGTGCCAGCAGCTTTAGGTATTCTACAGGGCGAGAGTCCTACGAGCAGTACTTC. Translated: CASSFRYSTGRESYEQYF. The chain combines TRBV5-6 with TRBJ2-7; D is perhaps TRBD1 (6 bases). There are 18 residues in the CDR3. V shed 2 bases and J shed 1 base, with 22 bases lying between them. Germline loops: CDR1 SGHDT, CDR2 YYEEEE. Complete variable domain (other parts from reference TRBV5-6 and TRBJ2-7): DAGVTQSPTHLIKTRGQQVTLRCSPKSGHDTVSWYQQALGQGPQFIFQYYEEEERQRGNFPDRFSGHQFPNYSSELNVNALLLGDSALYLCASSFRYSTGRESYEQYFGPGTRLTVT.

This sequence joins TRBV19 and TRBJ2-7; no definite D call. V lost 5 bases and J 2 bases, leaving 7 bases between the germline ends. CDR3 length equals 12 residues. CDR1 is LNHDA and CDR2 is SQIVND in the germline V gene (reference sequence). CDR3 bases: TGTGCCAGTAGTGGGTATGCCTACGAGCAGTACTTC. It codes for CASSGYAYEQYF.

This chain uses TRBV10-3 with TRBJ2-3, with TRBD2 as a possible D gene (6 bases). CDR1 is ENHRY and CDR2 is SYGVKD in the germline V gene. CDR3 length: 13 residues. V lost 6 bases and J lost 0, with 7 bases in between. This CDR3 reads CAIRGTSTDTQYF. The CDR3 DNA follows: TGTGCCATCAGGGGGACTAGCACAGATACGCAGTATTTT.

The gene calls are TRBV19 and TRBJ2-6; tentatively, D is TRBD1 (5 bases). The CDR3 has 18 residues. V was shortened by 1 base and J by 0 bases, with 13 bases between the two germline ends. Germline V gene lookup returns CDR1 LNHDA and CDR2 SQIVND (reference sequence). CDR3 amino acids: CASSIVARAVSGANVLTF. DNA of the CDR3: TGTGCCAGTAGTATAGTGGCCAGGGCTGTCTCTGGGGCCAACGTCCTGACTTTC. Based on the CDR3 plus reference TRBV19 and TRBJ2-6, the full variable domain is DGGITQSPKYLFRKEGQNVTLSCEQNLNHDAMYWYRQDPGQGLRLIYYSQIVNDFQKGDIAEGYSVSREKKESFPLTVTSAQKNPTAFYLCASSIVARAVSGANVLTFGAGSRLTVL.

The chain links TRBV11-1 to TRBJ2-3; D is ambiguous. The germline V gene has CDR1 SGHAT and CDR2 FQDESV (reference sequence). CDR3 length: 15 amino acids. The V and J ends lost 2 bases and 2 bases respectively, with 11 bases between them. DNA for the CDR3: TGTGCCAGCAGCTTATTTCCCGCCCCCACAGATACGCAGTATTTT. It translates to CASSLFPAPTDTQYF.

The chain joins TRBV4-1 to TRBJ1-4; no clear D. From germline, CDR1 is MGHRA and CDR2 YSYEKL. This CDR3 is 16 amino acids long. Trimming cost V 1 base and J 4 bases, with 13 bases left between them. The CDR3, as DNA: TGCGCCAGCAGCCAAGGGGCCGGACCCTTTAATGAAAAACTGTTTTTT. Translation gives CASSQGAGPFNEKLFF.

The chain recombines TRBV5-1 with TRBJ2-1, with 7 nucleotides matching TRBD1. The CDR3 is 15 amino acids. J lost 0 bases, V lost 3 bases, and 3 bases had no gene match. Germline loops: CDR1 SGHRS, CDR2 YFSETQ. The CDR3 DNA follows: TGCGCCAGCAGCTGGGACAGAAGCTCCTACAATGAGCAGTTCTTC. Amino acids: CASSWDRSSYNEQFF.

The V gene is TRBV7-9, the J gene TRBJ2-5; 9 bases fit TRBD2. The junction had 8 bases not matched to a gene; V was cut back by 7 bases and J by 2 bases. The germline CDR1 and CDR2 sequences are SEHNR and FQNEAQ (reference sequence). This CDR3 comprises 15 residues. The CDR3 sequence is CASTAASGAQETQYF. The CDR3 DNA sequence: TGTGCCAGCACCGCCGCTAGCGGGGCTCAAGAGACCCAGTACTTC.

The rearrangement uses TRBV7-9 and TRBJ2-2; 8 bases align to TRBD2. CDR1 SEHNR and CDR2 FQNEAQ come from the germline V gene (reference sequence). The J segment lost 5 bases and the V segment lost 3 bases, leaving 5 bases of the junction unmatched. The CDR3 covers 15 residues. The CDR3 sequence: CASSLGTRGTGELFF. Here the CDR3 DNA reads TGTGCCAGCAGCTTGGGGACTAGGGGAACCGGGGAGCTGTTTTTT.

CDR3: CASSLIQGARTGELFF. The CDR3 bases are TGCGCCAGCAGCTTAATACAGGGGGCGCGAACCGGGGAGCTGTTTTTT. V is TRBV5-1 and J is TRBJ2-2, with TRBD1 identical over 9 bases. Trimming took 2 bases from V and 5 from J; bases not matched to a gene: 7. The germline CDR1 and CDR2 sequences are SGHRS and YFSETQ. CDR3 length: 16 amino acids.

CDR3 nucleotides: TGTGCCAGCAGCTTGGTAAGAAAACTGTTTTTT. Amino acid sequence: CASSLVRKLFF. The chain employs TRBV7-8 and TRBJ1-4, with unresolved D. This CDR3 contains 11 residues. From germline, CDR1 is SGHVS and CDR2 FQNEAQ. The V gene lost 3 bases and the J gene lost 10 bases, with 6 bases spanning the gap.

The chain couples TRBV7-2 to TRBJ1-5; 7 bases agree with TRBD1. Germline V gives CDR1 SGHTA, CDR2 FQGNSA. Trimming cost V 6 bases and J 5 bases; bases outside gene matches: 13. The CDR3 loop spans 16 amino acids. The CDR3 DNA sequence: TGTGCCAGCAGTAAATCCTTTGGACAGGTTGATCAGCCCCAGCATTTT. Amino acid sequence: CASSKSFGQVDQPQHF. Complete variable domain (other parts from reference TRBV7-2 and TRBJ1-5): GAGVSQSPSNKVTEKGKDVELRCDPISGHTALYWYRQSLGQGLEFLIYFQGNSAPDKSGLPSDRFSAERTGGSVSTLTIQRTQQEDSAVYLCASSKSFGQVDQPQHFGDGTRLSIL.

The gene calls are TRBV9 and TRBJ2-3; 7 bases align to TRBD2. Germline-derived CDR1 and CDR2 are SGDLS and YYNGEE. The junction had 16 bases not matched to a gene; V was cut back by 1 base and J by 2 bases. CDR3 length: 19 residues. CDR3 loop: CASSVLPASGGKATDTQYF. Written as DNA, the CDR3 is TGTGCCAGCAGCGTACTCCCAGCTAGCGGAGGGAAGGCCACAGATACGCAGTATTTT.

The rearrangement uses TRBV14 and TRBJ2-2; unclear D gene. The V and J ends lost 4 bases and 2 bases respectively, with 23 bases between them. CDR1 SGHDN and CDR2 FVKESK come from the germline V gene. CDR3 length equals 19 residues. As DNA, the CDR3 is TGTGCCAGCAGCCCCGATCGTTGGGTCACCATGCGAAACACCGGGGAGCTGTTTTTT. Protein: CASSPDRWVTMRNTGELFF.

The chain couples TRBV9 to TRBJ2-2; TRBD2 matches at 10 bases. This CDR3 contains 13 residues. Losses at the gene ends were 7 bases for V and 7 bases for J; bases not matched to a gene: 4. Germline assignment: CDR1 SGDLS and CDR2 YYNGEE. The CDR3 sequence is CASRTSGIGELFF. CDR3 nucleotide sequence: TGTGCCAGCCGGACTAGCGGTATCGGGGAGCTGTTTTTT.